A selection of T cell receptor beta chains follows, all from one sample in a study of T cell responses to AZD1222 COVID-19 vaccine. TCRdb keeps only in-frame clones here, not all; method: immunoSEQ multiplex PCR. The repertoire holds around 45,000 clones, with less than 95% as singletons. The input for sequencing was peripheral blood, taken 28 days after the second AZD1222 dose. Receptors originate from an adult who received the AZD1222 COVID-19 vaccine. Both conserved end residues are part of each CDR3. The D gene is left open where the match is weak. Expanded clones are given a class, and other clones once, few, many or no size at all.

TRBV7-9,TRBJ1-4,once,.,CASSLARGAQEEKLFF,TGTGCCAGCAGCTTAGCGCGGGGGGCTCAGGAAGAAAAACTGTTTTTT
TRBV19,TRBJ1-5,once,.,CASSIVAANQPQHF,TGTGCCAGTAGTATCGTGGCAGCAAATCAGCCCCAGCATTTT
TRBV27,TRBJ1-2,.,.,CASSLLGGGGYTF,TGTGCCAGCAGTTTACTGGGGGGGGGTGGCTACACCTTC
TRBV6-2/TRBV6-3,TRBJ2-2,.,.,CASSYYVGRQNTGELFF,TGTGCCAGCAGTTATTATGTAGGTCGACAGAACACCGGGGAGCTGTTTTTT
TRBV9,TRBJ1-2,.,TRBD1,CASSVGTDYGYTF,TGTGCCAGCAGCGTGGGGACAGACTATGGCTACACCTTC
TRBV19,TRBJ2-5,.,.,CASSIVGGGQETQYF,TGTGCCAGTAGTATAGTTGGGGGAGGACAAGAGACCCAGTACTTC
TRBV27,TRBJ1-5,once,.,CASSLSLLGNQPQHF,TGTGCCAGCAGTTTATCGCTTTTGGGCAATCAGCCCCAGCATTTT
TRBV13,TRBJ1-1,.,TRBD1,CASSLRTGGEAFF,TGTGCCAGCAGCTTAAGGACAGGGGGGGAAGCTTTCTTT
TRBV24-1,TRBJ2-3,.,.,CATSPGEYTDTQYF,TGTGCCACCAGTCCAGGAGAATACACAGATACGCAGTATTTT
TRBV6-1,TRBJ1-1,once,TRBD1,CASSFTGGNTEAFF,TGTGCCAGCAGTTTCACAGGGGGGAACACTGAAGCTTTCTTT
TRBV7-8,TRBJ1-1,once,TRBD1,CASSRRTGAIMNTEAFF,TGTGCCAGCAGCCGGAGGACAGGGGCGATCATGAACACTGAAGCTTTCTTT
TRBV5-1,TRBJ1-1,.,.,CASSLGDKNTEAFF,TGCGCCAGCAGCTTGGGGGATAAGAACACTGAAGCTTTCTTT
TRBV19,TRBJ1-6,.,TRBD1,CASNDRGNSPLHF,TGTGCCAGTAACGACAGGGGTAATTCACCCCTCCACTTT
TRBV10-2,TRBJ1-6,.,.,CASSDRVGGNSPLHF,TGCGCCAGCAGTGATAGGGTCGGGGGGAATTCACCCCTCCACTTT
TRBV18,TRBJ2-3,.,TRBD2,CASSFPAGGTDTQYF,TGTGCCAGCTCATTCCCGGCGGGGGGCACAGATACGCAGTATTTT
TRBV24-1,TRBJ1-4,.,.,CATSDGEKLFF,TGTGCCACCAGTGATGGTGAAAAACTGTTTTTT